This T cell receptor beta chain emerged from a study of HIV-infected patients and healthy controls. V lost 5 bases and J 6 bases, leaving 14 bases between the germline ends. The CDR3 totals 13 residues. Looked up from germline, CDR1 is DFQATT and CDR2 is SNEGSKA (reference sequence). Alpha and beta constant-region primers primed reverse transcription of approximately 500 ng RNA. Alpha and beta chain libraries were made separately by chain-specific third strand synthesis with multiplexing indices. In TCRdb, the 5' RACE reads were re-called with MiXCR into one record per CDR3 protein. The table has some 10,000 distinct CDR3 sequences, 8% to 13% seen once. All unsorted peripheral T cells were captured because whole blood was used without fractionation.

The receptor's source is an adult with HIV infection. This chain uses TRBV20-1 with TRBJ2-1; perhaps TRBD2 as D (6 bases). The sequencing used blood, collected before antiretroviral therapy. As DNA, the CDR3 is TGCAGTGCTTCGCGCCGGGAGTTCAATGAGCAGTTCTTC. Translating gives CSASRREFNEQFF.